The clone carrying this T cell receptor beta chain was detected ten times or more. No antigen is known for it. The data stem from a study of T cells in Graves' hyperthyroidism and ophthalmopathy. TCR beta CDR3 sequences were amplified from RNA transcripts. A first-round RT-PCR of the TCR CDR3 used the HTBI primer set. TCRdb reanalysed the multiplex PCR reads using MiXCR and keeps one entry per CDR3 protein. This table holds some 620,000 distinct CDR3 sequences, 15% to 20% found once. Whole-study results and caveats: Before onset, ophthalmopathy was predicted by the model a median around 6.5 months earlier.

Trimming cost V 0 bases and J 1 base, with 12 bases left between them. Germline V lookup: CDR1 DFQATT, CDR2 SNEGSKA (reference sequence). This CDR3 is built from 15 residues. The source of this sequence is a woman aged 25 to 39 with Graves' hyperthyroidism. The sequenced sample was blood. The V gene is TRBV20-1, the J gene TRBJ1-2; no firm D call. DNA for the CDR3: TGCAGTGCTAGAGACCCTCAATTATTTAACTATGGCTACACCTTC. Its translation: CSARDPQLFNYGYTF.